A single sample is the source of the 9 T cell receptor beta chains below, sequenced in a study of T cells in localized non-small cell lung cancer. The assay was immunoSEQ multiplex PCR, and TCRdb's table has in-frame clones only and misses some. The sample contains under 25,000 clones, about 88% of which appear only once. This specimen was PBMCs, taken before any cancer treatment. The source of these receptors is a man between 35 and 75 years old with stage II squamous cell lung carcinoma.

The rearrangement joins TRBV9 to TRBJ2-5; D ambiguous. Germline V gives CDR1 SGDLS, CDR2 YYNGEE. Trimming stripped 0 bases from V and 1 base from J, with 10 bases between. The CDR3 sequence is 15 residues long. The CDR3 DNA follows: TGTGCCAGCAGCGTAGTCGGTGGTAGCCAAGAGACCCAGTACTTC. Residues: CASSVVGGSQETQYF. Full variable domain (rest looked up from reference TRBV9 and TRBJ2-5): DSGVTQTPKHLITATGQRVTLRCSPRSGDLSVYWYQQSLDQGLQFLIQYYNGEERAKGNILERFSAQQFPDLHSELNLSSLELGDSALYFCASSVVGGSQETQYFGPGTRLLVL.

The chain is built from TRBV6-5 and TRBJ1-3, with D perhaps matching TRBD1 (5 bases). This CDR3 is 14 amino acids long. Germline V gives CDR1 MNHEY, CDR2 SVGAGI. Trimming pared 5 bases from V and 4 bases from J, leaving 12 bases between. The CDR3 nucleotides are TGTGCCAGCAGTGAAACAGGCAGCGGAAACACCATATATTTT. It translates to CASSETGSGNTIYF.

This chain uses TRBV15 with TRBJ2-7; D is unclear. CDR3 size: 14 residues. The germline V gene encodes CDR1 LNHNV and CDR2 YYDKDF (reference sequence). V was shortened by 0 bases and J by 0 bases, with 6 bases between the two germline ends. The CDR3 spells CATSRESSSYEQYF. CDR3 coding DNA: TGTGCCACCAGCAGAGAGTCGAGCTCCTACGAGCAGTACTTC.

This clone appeared a single time. The gene calls are TRBV7-9 and TRBJ2-7, with D perhaps matching TRBD2 (6 bases). CDR1 is SEHNR, CDR2 FQNEAQ, per germline (reference sequence). CDR3 length equals 11 residues. The germline V and J ends were trimmed by 7 bases and 6 bases, with 10 bases remaining between them. CDR3 sequence: CASTLGGEQYF. CDR3 coding DNA: TGTGCCAGCACCCTCGGGGGCGAGCAGTACTTC.

The chain links TRBV28 to TRBJ1-4; D is unclear. Trimming removed 3 bases at V and 14 bases at J, with 10 bases between. CDR3 length equals 11 residues. Germline V gives CDR1 MDHEN, CDR2 SYDVKM. CDR3 nucleotide sequence: TGTGCCAGCAGTTTGGGGTCTTTGCTGTTTTTT. Protein: CASSLGSLLFF.

This rearrangement joins TRBV5-1 to TRBJ2-1; 12 positions match TRBD1. The trim removed 4 bases at V and 5 bases at J, leaving 4 bases unmatched. Germline V CDR1 and CDR2: SGHRS, YFSETQ. The CDR3 loop spans 15 amino acids. The CDR3 coding sequence is TGCGCCAGCAGCCCGGGACAGGGGGCCGACAATGAGCAGTTCTTC. It codes for CASSPGQGADNEQFF.

In its sample, this clone was seen once. The chain recombines TRBV2 with TRBJ2-1, with 12 bases aligning to TRBD2. Unmatched junction bases numbered 8, after V lost 3 bases and J lost 5 bases. Germline V CDR1 and CDR2: SNHLY, FYNNEI. CDR3 size: 17 residues. In nucleotides, the CDR3 is TGTGCCAGCAGTGACCCGCTAGCGGGAGGGCGTGACAATGAGCAGTTCTTC. Translated: CASSDPLAGGRDNEQFF.

The V and J genes are TRBV18 and TRBJ2-2; D call uncertain. The CDR3 loop spans 19 amino acids. Trimming stripped 3 bases from V and 0 bases from J, with 20 bases between. The germline CDR1 and CDR2 sequences are KGHSH and LQKENI. The CDR3 DNA is TGTGCCAGCTCACCTATCGAGTTTTTCGACGGCACGAACACCGGGGAGCTGTTTTTT. This encodes CASSPIEFFDGTNTGELFF.

The genes are TRBV11-1 and TRBJ2-3, with D maybe TRBD1 (6 bases). The length of the CDR3 is 15 residues. Trimming cost V 5 bases and J 0 bases, with 12 bases left between them. Germline V lookup: CDR1 SGHAT, CDR2 FQDESV (reference sequence). This CDR3 is CASSRDRTSTDTQYF. In DNA, the CDR3 is TGTGCCAGCAGCCGCGACAGGACCAGCACAGATACGCAGTATTTT.